In its sample, the clone carrying this T cell receptor (beta chain) was seen many times. This sample was taken from a study of blood T cell repertoires in COVID-19. Overall study context: Material from acute and convalescent COVID-19 was sourced from the United States, Italy and Spain.

Assay used: immunoSEQ multiplex PCR; TCRdb lists only in-frame clones, some missing. Of some 130,000 clones listed, 60% to 80% are singletons. The CDR3 spans 14 residues. CDR1 is SQVTM, CDR2 ANQGSEA, per germline. Losses at the gene ends were 3 bases for V and 3 bases for J; bases not matched to a gene: 7. Sample: peripheral blood. This TCR came from a man in his 60s who had recovered from COVID-19. The chain is built from TRBV29-1 and TRBJ1-1, with TRBD1 matching over 7 bases. The CDR3 DNA sequence: TGCAGCGTTGACCAGGGGGTGAGCGACACTGAAGCTTTCTTT. Protein sequence: CSVDQGVSDTEAFF. Supplemented by reference TRBV29-1 and TRBJ1-1, the full variable domain reads SAVISQKPSRDICQRGTSLTIQCQVDSQVTMMFWYRQQPGQSLTLIATANQGSEATYESGFVIDKFPISRPNLTFSTLTVSNMSPEDSSIYLCSVDQGVSDTEAFFGQGTRLTVV.